Detailed here is one T cell receptor (beta chain). Its antigen is undetermined. It may be a read error: a sequence one base away is much more abundant. This specimen comes from a study of T cells in Graves' hyperthyroidism and ophthalmopathy. Study conclusions and caveats: Among thyroid clonotypes expanded above 0.001, most also appeared in blood. Ophthalmopathy and stable hyperthyroidism were separated by a 13 V-J model.

V was pared by 8 bases and J by 7 bases, with 12 bases between. CDR1 is SGHNT and CDR2 is YENEEA in the germline V gene. There are 13 residues in the CDR3. For the diagnoses, clinical symptoms, serum thyroxine and TRAb, thyroid ultrasound and orbital computed tomography were used. Authors of the study amplified TCR beta CDR3 regions from RNA transcripts. A set of HTBI primers served as the primers for a first-round RT-PCR of the TCR CDR3. TCRdb analysed the multiplex PCR reads with MiXCR anew, one entry per CDR3 protein. The sample includes 600,000 or so distinct CDR3 sequences, 35% to 55% of them seen just once.

This chain uses TRBV11-3 with TRBJ1-6; D perhaps matches TRBD1 (6 bases). The sequenced material came from peripheral blood or thyroid tissue (not recorded which). This sequence was found in a woman between 18 and 29 years old with Graves' hyperthyroidism. CDR3 bases: TGTGCCAGCTGGAAGAGGGGGAATTCACCCCTCCACTTT. It yields the protein CASWKRGNSPLHF.